This is a list of T cell receptor beta chains from one sample in a study of cytomegalovirus exposure and HLA in healthy donors. Libraries were prepared by immunoSEQ multiplex PCR; TCRdb keeps only in-frame clonotypes and omits some of them. The table lists around 190,000 clones, around 83% of them singletons, with around 0.99% in the top ten. The sample taken for sequencing was PBMCs. The receptors stem from a woman aged 40 to 50 in good health and CMV-seronegative. Both conserved end residues are part of each CDR3. Each record gives: CDR3 length, D gene, clone size, V gene, J gene, CDR3 protein, CDR3 DNA. A D gene is named only where the DNA matches it firmly. Size values are once, few and many counts, or a class for expanded clones, and some rows have none.

16	TRBD1	NA	TRBV30	TRBJ1-1	CAWSYTRTGAATEAFF	TGTGCCTGGAGTTACACTCGGACAGGGGCGGCGACTGAAGCTTTCTTT
19	TRBD2	NA	TRBV9	TRBJ2-1	CASSSPSGRPLSSYNEQFF	TGTGCCAGCAGCTCTCCTAGCGGGAGGCCCCTGAGCTCCTACAATGAGCAGTTCTTC
15	TRBD2	few	TRBV4-1	TRBJ2-3	CASSQAGGPGDTQYF	TGCGCCAGCAGCCAAGCGGGAGGGCCTGGAGATACGCAGTATTTT
17	TRBD2	NA	TRBV9	TRBJ2-3	CASSGEVAGGPRDTQYF	TGTGCCAGCAGCGGAGAAGTAGCGGGAGGGCCTAGAGATACGCAGTATTTT
12	TRBD1	NA	TRBV11-3	TRBJ2-1	CATGTAVNEQFF	TGTGCCACCGGGACAGCGGTGAATGAGCAGTTCTTC
19	NA	NA	TRBV5-8	TRBJ1-5	CASSLDRGSMGTSNQPQHF	TGTGCCAGCAGCTTGGATCGGGGTAGCATGGGAACGAGCAATCAGCCCCAGCATTTT
14	TRBD1	NA	TRBV11-3	TRBJ1-4	CASSRTGRSEKLFF	TGTGCCAGCAGCCGGACAGGGAGATCGGAAAAACTGTTTTTT
15	NA	NA	TRBV30	TRBJ1-2	CASDWPASRRYGYTF	TGTGCCTCGGACTGGCCTGCCTCCAGGAGGTATGGCTACACCTTC
15	NA	NA	TRBV27	TRBJ2-2	CASSLSPQRPGELFF	TGTGCCAGCAGTTTATCCCCTCAGCGGCCCGGGGAGCTGTTTTTT
17	TRBD1	NA	TRBV18	TRBJ1-6	CASSPPGQGVGDSPLHF	TGTGCCAGCTCACCCCCGGGACAGGGGGTTGGTGATTCACCCCTCCACTTT
14	NA	few	TRBV18	TRBJ1-6	CASSPGRDVTPLHF	TGTGCCAGCTCACCTGGCAGGGATGTGACACCCCTCCACTTT
12	NA	once	TRBV7-2	TRBJ2-5	CASRGGPETQYF	TGTGCCAGCAGGGGGGGGCCAGAGACCCAGTACTTC
15	NA	NA	TRBV7-9	TRBJ1-1	CASSLGGPANTEAFF	TGTGCCAGCAGCTTAGGGGGGCCTGCCAACACTGAAGCTTTCTTT
15	NA	NA	TRBV27	TRBJ2-6	CASKTGTSGANVLTF	TGTGCCAGCAAAACCGGGACAAGTGGGGCCAACGTCCTGACTTTC
15	NA	NA	TRBV29-1	TRBJ2-5	CSVEGGYRVFETQYF	TGCAGCGTTGAAGGGGGGTACAGGGTGTTTGAGACCCAGTACTTC
15	NA	NA	TRBV19	TRBJ1-5	CATTLLAGGSQPQHF	TGTGCCACCACCTTGTTGGCGGGGGGTAGTCAGCCCCAGCATTTT
14	TRBD1	NA	TRBV7-9	TRBJ1-1	CASSTGTAFPEAFF	TGTGCCAGCAGCACCGGGACAGCCTTCCCTGAAGCTTTCTTT
16	TRBD1	NA	TRBV10-3	TRBJ2-6	CATPGQGGTGANVLTF	TGTGCCACCCCCGGACAGGGTGGTACTGGGGCCAACGTCCTGACTTTC
14	NA	NA	TRBV13	TRBJ2-7	CASSYNRDSYEQYF	TGTGCCAGCAGCTACAACAGGGACTCCTACGAGCAGTACTTC
12	NA	NA	TRBV29-1	TRBJ1-2	CSVEGVNYGYTF	TGCAGCGTTGAAGGAGTTAACTATGGCTACACCTTC
19	TRBD2	NA	TRBV7-3	TRBJ2-1	CASSLGLAGGFLTYNEQFF	TGTGCCAGCAGCTTAGGGCTAGCGGGAGGCTTTTTAACCTACAATGAGCAGTTCTTC
16	NA	NA	TRBV5-4	TRBJ1-1	CASSDRFGAMNTEAFF	TGTGCCAGCAGCGACAGGTTCGGGGCCATGAACACTGAAGCTTTCTTT
13	NA	NA	TRBV19	TRBJ2-1	CASSSGSYNEQFF	TGTGCCAGTTCCAGCGGGTCATACAATGAGCAGTTCTTC
16	TRBD1	NA	TRBV29-1	TRBJ1-3	CSVGDTGAASGNTIYF	TGCAGCGTTGGGGACACAGGGGCGGCCTCTGGAAACACCATATATTTT
14	TRBD2	NA	TRBV4-3	TRBJ2-7	CASSQNSGIGEQYF	TGCGCCAGCAGCCAAAATAGCGGGATCGGAGAGCAGTACTTC
16	TRBD2	NA	TRBV18	TRBJ2-5	CASSPPGLAGGLTQYF	TGTGCCAGCTCACCACCGGGACTAGCGGGCGGTTTGACCCAGTACTTC
18	TRBD1	NA	TRBV2	TRBJ2-6	CASSERTGGAPGANVLTF	TGTGCCAGCAGTGAACGGACAGGGGGAGCGCCTGGGGCCAACGTCCTGACTTTC
15	TRBD1	NA	TRBV7-2	TRBJ1-4	CASSSPGQGNEKLFF	TGTGCCAGCAGCTCCCCGGGACAGGGAAATGAAAAACTGTTTTTT
15	TRBD2	NA	TRBV11-1	TRBJ2-1	CASGIRLAMGNEQFF	TGTGCCAGCGGTATTAGACTAGCAATGGGCAATGAGCAGTTCTTC
17	TRBD2	once	TRBV19	TRBJ2-1	CASSIRTSGWGRNEQFF	TGTGCCAGTAGTATTCGGACTAGCGGGTGGGGTAGGAATGAGCAGTTCTTC
14	NA	NA	TRBV5-1	TRBJ1-1	CASSLRQDGGEAFF	TGCGCCAGCAGCTTGAGGCAAGACGGGGGGGAAGCTTTCTTT
14	NA	NA	TRBV4-3	TRBJ2-5	CASSLRLDQETQYF	TGCGCCAGCAGCCTAAGACTCGACCAAGAGACCCAGTACTTC
14	NA	NA	TRBV27	TRBJ2-7	CASRLRQSTYEQYF	TGTGCCAGCAGGCTGAGACAGTCTACCTACGAGCAGTACTTC
15	TRBD1	NA	TRBV30	TRBJ1-3	CAWRGQGYSGNTIYF	TGTGCCTGGAGGGGACAGGGATACTCTGGAAACACCATATATTTT
12	NA	NA	TRBV30	TRBJ1-1	CAWSRRDTEAFF	TGTGCCTGGAGTCGGCGGGACACTGAAGCTTTCTTT
14	TRBD1	NA	TRBV11-3	TRBJ2-1	CASSLQGVNNEQFF	TGTGCCAGCAGCTTACAGGGGGTGAACAATGAGCAGTTCTTC
15	TRBD1	few	TRBV5-6	TRBJ1-2	CASSLAGQGIYGYTF	TGTGCCAGCAGCTTAGCCGGACAGGGGATCTATGGCTACACCTTC
11	NA	NA	TRBV7-2	TRBJ2-1	CASSLSIEQFF	TGTGCCAGCAGCTTAAGCATTGAGCAGTTCTTC
12	TRBD1	NA	TRBV9	TRBJ1-6	CASSPGQGPLHF	TGTGCCAGCAGCCCCGGACAGGGACCCCTCCACTTT
13	NA	NA	TRBV11-2	TRBJ1-1	CASSLVYQGEAFF	TGTGCCAGCAGCTTAGTCTATCAGGGTGAAGCTTTCTTT
17	NA	NA	TRBV19	TRBJ1-2	CASSAQPFVPGVYGYTF	TGTGCCAGTAGTGCACAGCCATTCGTTCCGGGGGTTTATGGCTACACCTTC